The 28 T cell receptor beta chains below all came from one sample that was sequenced in a study of cytomegalovirus exposure and HLA in healthy donors. Primers: 60 Vbeta forward and 13 Jbeta reverse. TCRdb's table, derived via immunoSEQ multiplex PCR, lists solely in-frame clones and lacks some. Of under 150,000 clones listed, 70% to 85% are singletons. Sequencing used PBMCs. The receptors originated from a man aged 50 to 60 in good health and CMV-seronegative.

The chain joins TRBV30 to TRBJ1-1; the D is unclear. Germline CDR1 and CDR2: GTSNPN and SVGIG (reference sequence). V lost 5 bases and J lost 5, with 12 bases in between. The CDR3 runs 12 residues. The chain's CDR3 is CAWGTEVTEAFF. The CDR3 DNA follows: TGTGCCTGGGGTACGGAGGTGACTGAAGCTTTCTTT. Full variable domain (remainder filled in from reference TRBV30 and TRBJ1-1): SQTIHQWPATLVQPVGSPLSLECTVEGTSNPNLYWYRQAAGRGLQLLFYSVGIGQISSEVPQNLSASRPQDRQFILSSKKLLLSDSGFYLCAWGTEVTEAFFGQGTRLTVV.

The chain links TRBV9 to TRBJ2-2; possibly TRBD2 for D (6 bases). This CDR3 spans 17 amino acids. The germline V gene encodes CDR1 SGDLS and CDR2 YYNGEE. The ends were cut back, 5 bases at V and 2 bases at J, with 19 bases in the middle. The CDR3 sequence is CASRGRGDSGNTGELFF. The CDR3 DNA sequence: TGTGCCAGCAGAGGAAGAGGAGATAGCGGCAACACCGGGGAGCTGTTTTTT.

The chain joins TRBV7-9 to TRBJ2-7; 10 positions match TRBD1. Germline V gene sequence: CDR1 SEHNR, CDR2 FQNEAQ (reference sequence). The V segment lost 5 bases and the J segment 5 bases; nucleotides outside the gene matches: 9. This CDR3 comprises 15 residues. The CDR3 loop is CASSPWDRGLHEQYF. In DNA, the CDR3 is TGTGCCAGCAGCCCCTGGGACAGGGGTCTCCACGAGCAGTACTTC.

The CDR3 coding sequence is TGTGCCAGCACCGGCGGGGGGCTAAACACCGGGGAGCTGTTTTTT. Its translation is CASTGGGLNTGELFF. This sequence joins TRBV6-1 and TRBJ2-2; 8 bases match TRBD2. Germline values: CDR1 MNHNS, CDR2 SASEGT. The CDR3 is made up of 15 amino acids. V shed 7 bases, J shed 2 bases, and the junction held 6 bases outside the gene matches.

V usage is TRBV7-9 and J usage is TRBJ1-1, with 8 bases identical to TRBD1. Trimming cost V 3 bases and J 2 bases; bases outside gene matches: 5. The length of the CDR3 is 15 residues. Germline CDR1 SEHNR, CDR2 FQNEAQ (reference sequence). DNA of the CDR3: TGTGCCAGCAGCTTCCGGACAGGGCCAAACACTGAAGCTTTCTTT. It is translated as CASSFRTGPNTEAFF.

The chain recombines TRBV5-1 with TRBJ1-1; D is undetermined. Trimming left V 0 bases short and J 5 bases short, with 11 bases between. CDR3 length: 14 residues. Germline V gene lookup returns CDR1 SGHRS and CDR2 YFSETQ. The CDR3 reads CASSLAGGETEAFF. CDR3 nucleotide sequence: TGCGCCAGCAGCTTGGCCGGCGGGGAAACTGAAGCTTTCTTT.

The chain uses TRBV7-9 and TRBJ2-5; a possible D gene is TRBD2 (6 bases). Germline values: CDR1 SEHNR, CDR2 FQNEAQ (reference sequence). V dropped 0 bases and J dropped 5 bases, with 22 bases sitting between them. The CDR3 is made up of 18 amino acids. The CDR3 DNA follows: TGTGCCAGCAGCTTAGCTTTCGGGGGTGATGGCTTGATGGAGACCCAGTACTTC. Translated, it gives CASSLAFGGDGLMETQYF.

The CDR3 DNA is TGCGCCAGCAGCAACGGACAGGGCCCAGATACGCAGTATTTT. It encodes CASSNGQGPDTQYF. The chain carries TRBV5-1 and TRBJ2-3, with 8 nucleotides matching TRBD1. Germline lookup yields CDR1 SGHRS and CDR2 YFSETQ. The CDR3 runs 14 residues. J lost 4 bases, V lost 4 bases, and 5 bases had no gene match.

Points on this clone: The same CDR3 is also encoded by other DNA sequences in this sample. The genes are TRBV30 and TRBJ1-5; D remains unclear. The ends were cut back, 0 bases at V and 5 bases at J, with 8 bases in the middle. Per germline, CDR1 GTSNPN and CDR2 SVGIG (reference sequence). The CDR3 is 13 residues long. As DNA, the CDR3 is TGTGCCTGGAGTGTACGGGGAGATCAGCCCCAGCATTTT. Protein: CAWSVRGDQPQHF.

This rearrangement joins TRBV7-9 to TRBJ2-5; 7 nucleotides align to TRBD2. Germline V gene sequence: CDR1 SEHNR, CDR2 FQNEAQ (reference sequence). CDR3 length: 11 amino acids. The J segment lost 5 bases and the V segment lost 6 bases, leaving 0 bases of the junction unmatched. The CDR3 loop reads CASRGGETQYF. In DNA, the CDR3 is TGTGCCAGCAGGGGGGGGGAGACCCAGTACTTC.

This rearrangement joins TRBV7-2 to TRBJ2-7, with 10 bases matching TRBD1. Germline V CDR1 and CDR2: SGHTA, FQGNSA. The CDR3 runs to 15 residues. Trimming removed 2 bases from V and 6 bases from J; junction bases left unmatched: 7. The CDR3: CASSLRDRGKGEQYF. The CDR3 DNA sequence: TGTGCCAGCAGCTTAAGGGACAGGGGAAAGGGCGAGCAGTACTTC.

This clone came up a few times. The chain joins TRBV5-4 to TRBJ1-3; TRBD1 aligns across 10 bases. The germline V gene encodes CDR1 SGHNT and CDR2 YYREEE (reference sequence). This CDR3 is 16 amino acids long. J gave up 8 bases and V 0 bases, and 8 bases lay outside the gene matches. The CDR3 reads CASSLEGQGRSDTIYF. For the CDR3, the DNA is TGTGCCAGCAGCTTGGAGGGACAGGGGCGGTCGGACACCATATATTTT.

The chain recombines TRBV7-2 with TRBJ1-2, with D perhaps TRBD1 (5 bases). Trimming pared 1 base from V and 5 bases from J, leaving 17 bases between. The CDR3 contains 16 residues. Germline CDR1 and CDR2: SGHTA and FQGNSA. The CDR3, as DNA: TGTGCCAGCAGCTTAGATGGATCTATGGGGGGTTATGGCTACACCTTC. Translating it yields CASSLDGSMGGYGYTF.

The J gene is TRBJ1-5, the V gene TRBV30; D is undetermined. This CDR3 is 14 amino acids long. V was pared by 1 base and J by 4 bases, with 11 bases between. Germline V gives CDR1 GTSNPN, CDR2 SVGIG (reference sequence). CDR3 nucleotides: TGTGCCTGGAGTGCGGGATTTCCGAATCAGCCCCAGCATTTT. This codes for CAWSAGFPNQPQHF.

V gene TRBV7-2 combines with J gene TRBJ2-7; perhaps TRBD2 as D (6 bases). Between the trimmed V and J ends, which lost 4 bases and 3 bases, there was a span of 10 bases. CDR1 is SGHTA, CDR2 FQGNSA, per germline. There are 13 residues in the CDR3. The CDR3 here is CASSWDLSYEQYF. DNA for the CDR3: TGTGCCAGCAGCTGGGACTTAAGCTACGAGCAGTACTTC.

The chain links TRBV5-3 to TRBJ1-5, with D unresolved. TRBV5-3 is annotated as an ORF whose role is uncertain. Deletions cut 0 bases from V and 11 bases from J, with 12 bases between. The CDR3 is 13 residues long. The CDR3, as DNA: TGTGCCAGAAGCTTGGCCGAGGGATCCGCCCAGCATTTT. Translated, it gives CARSLAEGSAQHF.

The V call is TRBV7-2, the J call TRBJ1-1; D unclear. The germline V and J ends were trimmed by 3 bases and 2 bases, with 7 bases remaining between them. CDR3 length: 13 amino acids. Germline V CDR1 and CDR2: SGHTA, FQGNSA. The CDR3 loop is CASSFNVNTEAFF. CDR3 sequence (DNA): TGTGCCAGCAGCTTCAATGTCAACACTGAAGCTTTCTTT.

This clone was counted between two and nine times. The V call is TRBV18, the J call TRBJ2-1; TRBD2 is a possible D gene (5 bases). V shed 1 base and J shed 5 bases, with 9 bases lying between them. This CDR3 comprises 14 residues. Germline CDR1 reads KGHSH; CDR2 reads LQKENI. In nucleotides, the CDR3 is TGTGCCAGCTCACCACGTCACGGGGACAATGAGCAGTTCTTC. This translates into CASSPRHGDNEQFF.

The V call is TRBV4-1, the J call TRBJ2-1; TRBD2 agrees at 13 bases. V was pared by 4 bases and J by 7 bases, with 4 bases of the junction left unmatched. Germline V gene data show CDR1 as MGHRA and CDR2 as YSYEKL. The CDR3 consists of 15 residues. The CDR3 DNA is TGCGCCAGCAGCCCGGGACTAGCGGGGAGGAATGAGCAGTTCTTC. Protein product: CASSPGLAGRNEQFF.

This clone has a single count. V and J are TRBV7-9 and TRBJ2-7; D is ambiguous. The CDR3 has 13 residues. V lost 1 base and J lost 4, with 8 bases in between. Germline V gene data show CDR1 as SEHNR and CDR2 as FQNEAQ (reference sequence). Here the CDR3 DNA reads TGTGCCAGCAGCTTAGGAGGTGGTTACGAGCAGTACTTC. Protein sequence: CASSLGGGYEQYF.

This rearrangement joins TRBV15 to TRBJ1-6; D gene ambiguous. Germline assignment: CDR1 LNHNV and CDR2 YYDKDF (reference sequence). V was pared by 6 bases and J by 4 bases, with 13 bases between. The CDR3 is 15 amino acids. Here the CDR3 reads CATRAGRPYNSPLHF. CDR3 nucleotides: TGTGCCACCAGGGCGGGAAGGCCTTATAATTCACCCCTCCACTTT.

The chain is built from TRBV5-8 and TRBJ1-2; 7 bases agree with TRBD1. The germline CDR1 and CDR2 sequences are SGHTS and YDEGEE. V lost 4 bases to trimming and J lost 2 bases; unmatched junction nucleotides: 5. This CDR3 has 14 residues. The CDR3 reads CASSKGQLNYGYTF. CDR3 bases: TGTGCCAGCAGCAAGGGACAGTTGAACTATGGCTACACCTTC.

The chain joins TRBV18 to TRBJ1-6; perhaps TRBD1 as D (5 bases). CDR1 is KGHSH, CDR2 LQKENI, per germline. The V end was cut by 1 base, the J end by 8 bases, with 12 bases between. The CDR3 has 15 amino acids. CDR3 in DNA: TGTGCCAGCTCACCACGGCAGGGCCTATATTCACCCCTCCACTTT. Protein sequence: CASSPRQGLYSPLHF.

The CDR3 reads CASSDQGVVYTF. The CDR3 nucleotides read TGCGCCAGCAGTGACCAAGGAGTAGTCTACACCTTC. The chain recombines TRBV10-2 with TRBJ1-2; D remains unclear. Trimming removed 3 bases at V and 10 bases at J, with 12 bases between. The CDR3 has 12 residues. Germline CDR1 WSHSY, CDR2 SAAADI.

The chain has TRBV5-6 and TRBJ2-5, with 8 bases aligning to TRBD1. The end of the DNA fits TRBJ2-7 better, so the J call may be wrong. The CDR3 loop spans 15 amino acids. From germline, CDR1 is SGHDT and CDR2 YYEEEE. CDR3 coding DNA: TGTGCCAGCAGCTTGTTCCCAGGGGGCGGTTCCGAGCAGTACTTC. Protein product: CASSLFPGGGSEQYF.

This clone was observed a handful of times. This chain links TRBV6-6 with TRBJ1-5, with 9 bases that match TRBD1. This CDR3 has 14 residues. J gave up 7 bases and V 6 bases, and 7 bases lay outside the gene matches. From germline, CDR1 is MNHNY and CDR2 SVGAGI (reference sequence). CDR3 region: CASRPQGARQPQHF. CDR3 nucleotide sequence: TGTGCCAGCAGGCCACAGGGGGCGAGACAGCCCCAGCATTTT.

The chain joins TRBV7-2 to TRBJ1-6; maybe TRBD1 (6 bases). The length of the CDR3 is 16 residues. The V gene's germline CDR1 is SGHTA and CDR2 FQGNSA. Deletions cut 2 bases from V and 0 bases from J, with 8 bases between. In DNA, the CDR3 is TGTGCCAGCAGCTTACAGGGGAGCTCCTATAATTCACCCCTCCACTTT. Translating it yields CASSLQGSSYNSPLHF.

This CDR3 reads CASSLGGSDNSPLHF. CDR3 nucleotide sequence: TGCGCCAGCAGCTTAGGGGGATCCGATAATTCACCCCTCCACTTT. This chain connects TRBV5-1 to TRBJ1-6, with D possibly TRBD1 on 6 matching bases. This CDR3 has 15 residues. V gave up 2 bases and J gave up 5 bases, with 11 bases separating them. Germline-derived CDR1 and CDR2 are SGHRS and YFSETQ.